This TCR beta chain was sequenced for a study of shared clonotypes between healthy human individuals. Study results and limitations: Clonotype sharing among the donors was expected to vary with sequencing depth. The represented genetic and exposure-history diversity was limited by the small number of donors.

Germline CDR1 reads MNHEY; CDR2 reads SVGAGI. Trimming stripped 8 bases from V and 0 bases from J, with 17 bases between. This CDR3 has 15 amino acids. Samples left unsorted employed approximately 94 million PBMCs for genomic DNA. Libraries were prepared by immunoSEQ multiplex PCR; TCRdb keeps only in-frame clonotypes and omits some of them. The sample lists around 500,000 clones, 75% to 85% occurring once. Worth noting for this clone: Its target is not known.

The clonotype was recovered from a woman aged 40 to 50 in good health. Some clones in this sample may be carry-over from other donors' samples. What was sequenced was PBMCs. The gene calls are TRBV6-5 and TRBJ2-7; D possibly corresponds to TRBD1 (6 bases). The DNA for the CDR3 is TGTGCCAGCGGGGCTCCCCAGGGGACCTCCTACGAGCAGTACTTC. Its translation is CASGAPQGTSYEQYF.